The 13 T cell receptor beta chains in this list originate from one sample, sequenced in a study of CD8 T cells in ankylosing spondylitis. Antigens for these TCRs are unknown. TCRdb reprocessed the 5' RACE reads with MiXCR, giving one entry per CDR3 protein. Of around 490,000 distinct CDR3 sequences in the sample, approximately 5.3% were seen once. Findings of the study overall: Blood from ankylosing spondylitis patients appeared to carry a characteristic roughly eight-variant TCR beta motif.

The source material was blood, either unsorted or a sorted T cell fraction (not recorded which). The receptors shown here come from a male donor with ankylosing spondylitis.

This clonotype has a count of ten or more. V usage is TRBV9 and J usage is TRBJ2-1, with 9 bases identical to TRBD1. The CDR3 is 15 amino acids. With 0 bases clipped from V and 7 bases from J, the junction kept 5 bases outside the gene matches. In germline, CDR1 is SGDLS, CDR2 YYNGEE. CDR3 nucleotide sequence: TGTGCCAGCAGCGTAGGGGACAGGGCAAATAATGAGCAGTTCTTC. Its translation is CASSVGDRANNEQFF.

This clonotype was found many times. This sequence joins TRBV15 and TRBJ1-1; D not resolved. V dropped 1 base and J dropped 1 base, with 7 bases sitting between them. The germline V gene encodes CDR1 LNHNV and CDR2 YYDKDF (reference sequence). CDR3 length equals 14 residues. CDR3 amino acids: CATSRVAQNTEAFF. CDR3 sequence (DNA): TGTGCCACCAGCAGAGTGGCGCAGAACACTGAAGCTTTCTTT.

This clonotype has only a few counts. At one end the junction does not follow the germline gene, possibly because of a read error. The chain combines TRBV20-1 with TRBJ2-1, with 9 bases matching TRBD1. There are 17 residues in the CDR3. Germline assignment: CDR1 DFQATT and CDR2 SNEGSKA (reference sequence). CDR3 amino acids: CCARGTGYESSYNEQFF. The CDR3, as DNA: TGCTGTGCTAGAGGGACAGGGTACGAAAGCTCCTACAATGAGCAGTTCTTC.

There are many counts of this clonotype. The CDR3 DNA follows: TGCGCCAGCAGCCAAGAGCCGGGGGATGCCCTTCAGTACTTC. Translation gives CASSQEPGDALQYF. The rearrangement uses TRBV4-3 and TRBJ2-4, with D possibly TRBD2 on 6 matching bases. Germline V CDR1 and CDR2: LGHNA, YSLEER. With 0 bases removed from V and 11 bases from J, the gap between germline ends came to 14 bases. The CDR3 is 14 residues long.

This clonotype was seen repeatedly, ten times or more. This chain connects TRBV6-5 to TRBJ1-2; D gene uncertain. Germline V gene data show CDR1 as MNHEY and CDR2 as SVGAGI. V dropped 2 bases and J dropped 4 bases, with 14 bases sitting between them. CDR3 size: 15 residues. The CDR3 loop is CASSYRPTDAYGYTF. The CDR3 coding sequence is TGTGCCAGCAGTTACCGCCCCACAGATGCCTATGGCTACACCTTC.

Only a few counts were recorded for this clonotype. V is TRBV20-1 and J is TRBJ1-1; TRBD1 aligns across 9 bases. In germline, CDR1 is DFQATT, CDR2 SNEGSKA (reference sequence). The junction had 5 bases not matched to a gene; V was cut back by 0 bases and J by 6 bases. This CDR3 is 14 amino acids long. Here the CDR3 reads CSARDRTGVPEAFF. The DNA for the CDR3 is TGCAGTGCTAGAGACCGGACAGGGGTGCCTGAAGCTTTCTTT.

This clonotype was observed at least ten times. V gene TRBV5-1 combines with J gene TRBJ2-7; no firm D call. V was cut by 4 bases and J by 1 base, with 12 bases left in between. Looked up from germline, CDR1 is SGHRS and CDR2 is YFSETQ. The CDR3 length is 14 residues. The CDR3 nucleotides are TGCGCCAGCAGCAAGGCTGACATTTCCTACGAGCAGTACTTC. Translating gives CASSKADISYEQYF.

This clonotype was found many times. This chain connects TRBV7-9 to TRBJ2-3, with 15 bases that match TRBD2. Germline V gives CDR1 SEHNR, CDR2 FQNEAQ (reference sequence). CDR3 length equals 17 residues. The V and J ends lost 3 bases and 6 bases, in that order; junction bases with no gene match: 7. CDR3 sequence: CASSLLGLAGGGDTQYF. The CDR3 coding sequence is TGTGCCAGCAGCTTGCTGGGACTAGCGGGAGGAGGGGATACGCAGTATTTT.

This clonotype came up many times. The rearrangement uses TRBV29-1 and TRBJ2-5; weak D call: TRBD1 (7 bases). V lost 5 bases and J 4 bases, leaving 11 bases between the germline ends. Germline V gene sequence: CDR1 SQVTM, CDR2 ANQGSEA. The CDR3 runs 12 residues. This CDR3 reads CSVRQGGETQYF. The CDR3 DNA reads TGCAGCGTTAGACAGGGAGGAGAGACCCAGTACTTC.

This clonotype was found many times. The chain is built from TRBV4-2 and TRBJ2-1; 13 bases are shared with TRBD2. The CDR3 sequence is 15 residues long. Per germline, CDR1 LGHNA and CDR2 YNFKEQ. Unmatched junction bases numbered 5, after V lost 4 bases and J lost 8 bases. CDR3 in amino acids: CASSRGTSGADEQFF. Here the CDR3 DNA reads TGTGCCAGCAGCCGAGGGACTAGCGGGGCGGATGAGCAGTTCTTC.

This clonotype occurred many times. The chain is built from TRBV20-1 and TRBJ1-5; D is unclear. CDR1 is DFQATT, CDR2 SNEGSKA, per germline (reference sequence). The CDR3 is 14 residues long. V dropped 6 bases and J dropped 0 bases, with 12 bases sitting between them. CDR3 in DNA: TGCAGTGCCCCCTTTCTGTATAGCAATCAGCCCCAGCATTTT. This codes for CSAPFLYSNQPQHF.

There are many counts of this clonotype. The chain joins TRBV28 to TRBJ1-1; 9 positions match TRBD1. CDR3 length equals 15 residues. The V gene's germline CDR1 is MDHEN and CDR2 SYDVKM. Trimming removed 7 bases from V and 0 bases from J; junction bases left unmatched: 6. The CDR3 spells CASNPGQGMNTEAFF. The CDR3, as DNA: TGTGCCAGCAACCCGGGACAGGGTATGAACACTGAAGCTTTCTTT.

In this sample, this clonotype turned up many times. The chain carries TRBV5-1 and TRBJ2-2; TRBD1 might be the D (5 bases). The germline gives CDR1 SGHRS, CDR2 YFSETQ. The V end was cut by 3 bases, the J end by 3 bases, with 12 bases between. This CDR3 is 15 amino acids long. The CDR3 loop is CASSWADSYTGELFF. CDR3 nucleotide sequence: TGCGCCAGCAGCTGGGCCGACAGCTACACCGGGGAGCTGTTTTTT.